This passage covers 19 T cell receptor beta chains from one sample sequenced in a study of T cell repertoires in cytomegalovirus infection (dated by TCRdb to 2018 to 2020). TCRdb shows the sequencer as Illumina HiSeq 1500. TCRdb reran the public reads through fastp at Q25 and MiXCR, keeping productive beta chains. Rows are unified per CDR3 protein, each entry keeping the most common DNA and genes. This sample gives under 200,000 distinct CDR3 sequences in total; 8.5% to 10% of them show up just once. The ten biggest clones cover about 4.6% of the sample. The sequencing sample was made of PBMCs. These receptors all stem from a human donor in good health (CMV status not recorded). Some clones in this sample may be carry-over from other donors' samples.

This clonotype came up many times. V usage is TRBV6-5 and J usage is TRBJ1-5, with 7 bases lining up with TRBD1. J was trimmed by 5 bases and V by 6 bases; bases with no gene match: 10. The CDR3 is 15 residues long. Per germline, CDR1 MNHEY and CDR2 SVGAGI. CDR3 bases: TGTGCCAGCAGCCGAGGACCTCAGGGGGATCAGCCCCAGCATTTT. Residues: CASSRGPQGDQPQHF.

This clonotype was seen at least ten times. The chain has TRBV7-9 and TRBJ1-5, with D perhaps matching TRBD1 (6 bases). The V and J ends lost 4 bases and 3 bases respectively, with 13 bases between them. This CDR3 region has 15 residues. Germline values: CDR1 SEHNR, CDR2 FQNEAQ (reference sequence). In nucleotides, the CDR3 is TGTGCCAGCAGCTCGTCGGGACATCTCAATCAGCCCCAGCATTTT. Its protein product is CASSSSGHLNQPQHF.

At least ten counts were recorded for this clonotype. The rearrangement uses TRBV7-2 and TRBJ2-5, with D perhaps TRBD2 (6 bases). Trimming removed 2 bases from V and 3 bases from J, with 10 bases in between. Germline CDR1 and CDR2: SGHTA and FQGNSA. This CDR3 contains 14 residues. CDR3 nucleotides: TGTGCCAGCAGCTTAACGGCGGGGAAAGAGACCCAGTACTTC. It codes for CASSLTAGKETQYF. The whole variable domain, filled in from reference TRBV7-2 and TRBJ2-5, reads GAGVSQSPSNKVTEKGKDVELRCDPISGHTALYWYRQSLGQGLEFLIYFQGNSAPDKSGLPSDRFSAERTGGSVSTLTIQRTQQEDSAVYLCASSLTAGKETQYFGPGTRLLVL.

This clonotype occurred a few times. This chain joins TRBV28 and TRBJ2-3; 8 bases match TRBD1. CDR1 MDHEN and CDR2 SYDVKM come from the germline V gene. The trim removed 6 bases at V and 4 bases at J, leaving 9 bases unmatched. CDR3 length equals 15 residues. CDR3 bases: TGTGCCAGCAGCCTCGGACAGGGAAGGGCAGATACGCAGTATTTT. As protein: CASSLGQGRADTQYF. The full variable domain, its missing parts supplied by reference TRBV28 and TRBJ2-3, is DVKVTQSSRYLVKRTGEKVFLECVQDMDHENMFWYRQDPGLGLRLIYFSYDVKMKEKGDIPEGYSVSREKKERFSLILESASTNQTSMYLCASSLGQGRADTQYFGPGTRLTVL.

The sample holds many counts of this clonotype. CDR3 bases: TGCGCCAGCAGCCAGGGTGGGACACAGCAAGAGACCCAGTACTTC. This translates into CASSQGGTQQETQYF. The genes are TRBV4-1 and TRBJ2-5; perhaps TRBD1 as D (6 bases). The CDR3 runs 15 residues. V was shortened by 3 bases and J by 2 bases, with 13 bases between the two germline ends. Germline loops: CDR1 MGHRA, CDR2 YSYEKL.

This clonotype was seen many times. The CDR3 reads CASIPLGLPYNEQFF. The CDR3 bases are TGTGCCAGCATCCCCCTGGGACTACCCTACAATGAGCAGTTCTTC. J is TRBJ2-1 and V is TRBV7-9, with 7 bases fitting TRBD2. The CDR3 runs 15 residues. V dropped 7 bases and J dropped 2; count of bases not matched to a gene: 8. Germline CDR1 and CDR2: SEHNR and FQNEAQ (reference sequence).

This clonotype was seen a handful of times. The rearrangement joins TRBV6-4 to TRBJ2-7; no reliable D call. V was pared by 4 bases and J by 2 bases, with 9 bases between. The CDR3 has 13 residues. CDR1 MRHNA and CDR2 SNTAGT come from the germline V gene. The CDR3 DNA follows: TGTGCCAGCAGTGTCAGGCGAGCCTACGAGCAGTACTTC. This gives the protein CASSVRRAYEQYF.

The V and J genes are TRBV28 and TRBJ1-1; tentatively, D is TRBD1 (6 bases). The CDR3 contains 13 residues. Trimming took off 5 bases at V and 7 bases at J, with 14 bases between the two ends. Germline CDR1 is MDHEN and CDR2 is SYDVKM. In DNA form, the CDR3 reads TGTGCCAGCAGTGGGGGGCAGCGGTATGAAGCTTTCTTT. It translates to CASSGGQRYEAFF.

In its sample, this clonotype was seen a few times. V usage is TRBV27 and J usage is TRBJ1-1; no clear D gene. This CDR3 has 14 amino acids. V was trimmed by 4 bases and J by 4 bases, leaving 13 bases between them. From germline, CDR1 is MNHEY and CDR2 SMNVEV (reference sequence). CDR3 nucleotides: TGTGCCAGCAGTTCTGATCTAAGGAGCACTGAAGCTTTCTTT. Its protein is CASSSDLRSTEAFF.

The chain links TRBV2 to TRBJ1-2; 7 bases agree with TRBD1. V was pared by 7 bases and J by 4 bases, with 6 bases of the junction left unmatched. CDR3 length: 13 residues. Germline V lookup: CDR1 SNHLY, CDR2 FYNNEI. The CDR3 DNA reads TGTGCCAGCACATGGACAGGATCCTATGGCTACACCTTC. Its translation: CASTWTGSYGYTF.

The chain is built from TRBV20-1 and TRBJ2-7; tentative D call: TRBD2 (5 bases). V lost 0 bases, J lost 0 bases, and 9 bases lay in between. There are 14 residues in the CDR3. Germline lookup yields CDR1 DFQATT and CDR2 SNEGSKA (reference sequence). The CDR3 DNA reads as TGCAGTGCTAGAGATATGGGGAGCTCCTACGAGCAGTACTTC. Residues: CSARDMGSSYEQYF.

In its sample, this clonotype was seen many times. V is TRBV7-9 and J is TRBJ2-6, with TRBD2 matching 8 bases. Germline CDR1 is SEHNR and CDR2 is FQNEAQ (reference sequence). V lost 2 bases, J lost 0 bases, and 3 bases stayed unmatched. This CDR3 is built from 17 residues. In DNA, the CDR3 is TGTGCCAGCAGCTTAACTAGCGGAAGCTCTGGGGCCAACGTCCTGACTTTC. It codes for CASSLTSGSSGANVLTF. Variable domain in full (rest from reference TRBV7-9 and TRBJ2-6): DTGVSQNPRHKITKRGQNVTFRCDPISEHNRLYWYRQTLGQGPEFLTYFQNEAQLEKSRLLSDRFSAERPKGSFSTLEIQRTEQGDSAMYLCASSLTSGSSGANVLTFGAGSRLTVL.

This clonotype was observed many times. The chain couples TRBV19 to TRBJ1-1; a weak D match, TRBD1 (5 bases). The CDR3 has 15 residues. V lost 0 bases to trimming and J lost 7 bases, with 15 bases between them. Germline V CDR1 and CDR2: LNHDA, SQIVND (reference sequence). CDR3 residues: CASSIDLRTPGEAFF. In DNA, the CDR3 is TGTGCCAGTAGTATAGATCTCCGGACACCTGGTGAAGCTTTCTTT. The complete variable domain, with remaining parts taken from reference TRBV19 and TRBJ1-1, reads DGGITQSPKYLFRKEGQNVTLSCEQNLNHDAMYWYRQDPGQGLRLIYYSQIVNDFQKGDIAEGYSVSREKKESFPLTVTSAQKNPTAFYLCASSIDLRTPGEAFFGQGTRLTVV.

As DNA, the CDR3 is TGTGCCAGCAACGACCAAACAGGGGTGAAAGAGACCCAGTACTTC. Translation gives CASNDQTGVKETQYF. This rearrangement joins TRBV5-4 to TRBJ2-5; 7 nucleotides line up with TRBD1. The CDR3 runs 15 residues. The V and J ends lost 6 bases and 3 bases, in that order; junction bases with no gene match: 11. Germline loops: CDR1 SGHNT, CDR2 YYREEE (reference sequence).

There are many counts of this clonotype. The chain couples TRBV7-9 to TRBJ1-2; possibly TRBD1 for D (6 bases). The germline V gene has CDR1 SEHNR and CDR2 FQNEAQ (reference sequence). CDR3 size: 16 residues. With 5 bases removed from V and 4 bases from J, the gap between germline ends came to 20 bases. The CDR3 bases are TGTGCCAGCAGCGCACGGGGGGGCTGGGATTTCTATGGCTACACCTTC. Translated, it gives CASSARGGWDFYGYTF.

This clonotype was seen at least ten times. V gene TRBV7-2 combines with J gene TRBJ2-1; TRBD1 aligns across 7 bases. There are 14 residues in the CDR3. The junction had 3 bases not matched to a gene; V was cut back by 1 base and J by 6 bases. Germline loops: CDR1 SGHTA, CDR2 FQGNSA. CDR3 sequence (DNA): TGTGCCAGCAGCTTAGAACAGGGGTTCAATGAGCAGTTCTTC. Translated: CASSLEQGFNEQFF.

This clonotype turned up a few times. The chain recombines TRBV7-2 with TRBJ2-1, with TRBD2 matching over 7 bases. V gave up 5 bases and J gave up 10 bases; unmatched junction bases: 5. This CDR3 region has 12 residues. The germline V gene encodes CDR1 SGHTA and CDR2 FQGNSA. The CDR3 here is CASSPTSYEQFF. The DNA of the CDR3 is TGTGCCAGCAGCCCGACTAGCTACGAGCAGTTCTTC.

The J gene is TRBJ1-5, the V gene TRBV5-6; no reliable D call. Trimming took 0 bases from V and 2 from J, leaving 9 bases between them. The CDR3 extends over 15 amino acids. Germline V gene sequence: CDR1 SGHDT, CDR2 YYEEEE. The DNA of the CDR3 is TGTGCCAGCAGCTTGGACGGAAGTCGCAATCAGCCCCAGCATTTT. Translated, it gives CASSLDGSRNQPQHF.

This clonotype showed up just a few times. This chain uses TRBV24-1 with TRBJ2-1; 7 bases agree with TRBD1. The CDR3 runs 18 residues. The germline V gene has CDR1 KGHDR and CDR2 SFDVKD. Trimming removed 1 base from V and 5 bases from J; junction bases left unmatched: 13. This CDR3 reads CATSDLRTSVQGNNEQFF. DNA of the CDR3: TGTGCCACCAGTGATTTACGAACGTCGGTACAGGGGAACAATGAGCAGTTCTTC.